This TCR beta chain appears in the sequencing data of a study of T cells in Graves' hyperthyroidism and ophthalmopathy. There are many counts of this clonotype. V lost 0 bases, J lost 7 bases, and 12 bases lay in between. Germline V lookup: CDR1 LGHDT, CDR2 YNNKEL (reference sequence). This CDR3 contains 15 residues. Criteria for exclusion of patients were uncontrolled infection, other autoimmune disease, pregnancy or lactation. Clinicians diagnosed patients from clinical symptoms, serum thyroxine and TRAb, thyroid ultrasound and orbital computed tomography. Fresh peripheral blood, 8 to 10 ml, was the source of the PBMCs. Amplified TCR beta CDR3 regions derived from RNA transcripts. Researchers ran a first-round RT-PCR on the TCR CDR3 using the HTBI primer set. TCRdb ran MiXCR on the multiplex PCR reads and lists one entry per CDR3 protein. The sample yields 410,000 or so distinct CDR3 sequences, 14% to 15% seen once.

The rearrangement uses TRBV3-1 and TRBJ2-2; maybe TRBD2 (5 bases). Material: blood. This clonotype was obtained from a man in his late teens or twenties with Graves' ophthalmopathy. The CDR3 loop reads CASSQEHGIVGELFF. The CDR3, as DNA: TGTGCCAGCAGCCAAGAGCACGGGATCGTCGGGGAGCTGTTTTTT.